Sequencing of this T cell receptor beta chain was carried out in a study of PD-L1 blockade in urothelial cancer. Time point denoted: peripheral blood 6 weeks after treatment start. In the case of this clone: Its antigen is unidentified.

Profiling relied on immunoSEQ multiplex PCR, and the TCRdb table lists in-frame clones only, not all of them. Here the sample spans roughly 120,000 clones, around 88% being singletons. General observations from the study: Tumor-associated TCR clones expanded more in blood at 3 weeks in patients with durable benefit.

This sequence originates from a man aged 55 to 69 with urothelial cancer. The input for sequencing was PBMCs, taken around atezolizumab (anti-PD-L1) treatment.

This chain's CDR3 is CASSLGQRGLSGYTF. The CDR3 DNA reads as TGTGCCAGCAGTTTGGGACAGCGAGGTTTAAGTGGCTACACCTTC. This chain links TRBV28 with TRBJ1-2; 7 bases agree with TRBD1. V dropped 3 bases and J dropped 7; count of bases not matched to a gene: 11. The CDR3 is 15 amino acids. The germline gives CDR1 MDHEN, CDR2 SYDVKM.